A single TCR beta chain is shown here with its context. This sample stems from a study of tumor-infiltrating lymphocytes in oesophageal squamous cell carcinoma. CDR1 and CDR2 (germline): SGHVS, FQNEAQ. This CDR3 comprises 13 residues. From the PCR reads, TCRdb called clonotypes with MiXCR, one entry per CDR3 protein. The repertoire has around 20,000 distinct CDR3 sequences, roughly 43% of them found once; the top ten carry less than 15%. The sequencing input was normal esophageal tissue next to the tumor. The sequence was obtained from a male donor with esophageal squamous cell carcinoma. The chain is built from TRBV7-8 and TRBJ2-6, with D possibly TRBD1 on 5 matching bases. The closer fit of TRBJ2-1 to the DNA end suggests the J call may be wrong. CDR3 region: CASGPDQGDEQFF. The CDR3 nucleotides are TGTGCCAGCGGGCCGGACCAAGGGGATGAGCAGTTCTTC.